A single sample gave rise to the 8 T cell receptor gamma chains below, sequenced in a study of in vitro expanded adult blood gammadelta T cells. After expansion, live CD3+ TCRgammadelta+ Vgamma9+ Vdelta2+ T cells were sorted by FACS. PBMC were pulsed for one day with 0.8 to 1 uM zoledronate, then washed three times. Cultures were expanded for about 15 days, with IL-2 added every 3 to 4 days. TCRdb called clones anew from the 5' RACE reads with CATT. Of about 470 gamma-chain clones in the sample, around 15% were seen once. No antigen has been assigned to these receptors. The input for sequencing was gamma-delta T cells from peripheral blood expanded in culture, taken from an in vitro culture stimulated with zoledronate. These receptors originate from an adult in good health.

This clone has a handful of counts. It may be a read error: a sequence one base away is much more abundant. The J gene is TRGJP, the V gene TRGV9. The J gene was missing in TCRdb and was found by matching the end of the DNA to germline. This CDR3 region has 17 residues. The trim removed 0 bases at V and 9 bases at J, leaving 8 bases unmatched. CDR1 is GITISATS and CDR2 is ISYDGTV in the germline V gene (reference sequence). CDR3 nucleotide sequence: TGTGCCTTGTGGGAGGTGCAGGGGGGGTTGGGCAAAAAAATCAAGGTATTT. Translated, it gives CALWEVQGGLGKKIKVF.

The J gene is TRGJP1, the V gene TRGV3. The J gene was not available in TCRdb and was assigned here by matching the DNA to germline segments. The CDR3 contains 16 residues. Germline CDR1 reads VTNTFY; CDR2 reads YDVSTARD (reference sequence). Unmatched junction bases numbered 7, after V lost 0 bases and J lost 3 bases. The chain's CDR3 is CATWDRPRATGWFKIF. CDR3 coding DNA: TGTGCCACCTGGGACAGGCCCAGGGCCACTGGTTGGTTCAAGATATTT.

This clone has just a few counts. This clone may be a read error of a much larger clone one base away. The sample holds other DNA sequences that translate to the same CDR3. The V call is TRGV9, the J call TRGJP. Looked up from germline, CDR1 is GITISATS and CDR2 is ISYDGTV (reference sequence). There are 16 residues in the CDR3. CDR3 DNA sequence: TGTGCCTTGTGGGAGGCGAAAGAGTTGGGCAAAAAAATCAAGGTATTC. Translating gives CALWEAKELGKKIKVF.

Notes on this clone: A much larger clone lies a single base off, so this may be a read error. Other DNA sequences of this sample code for an identical CDR3. The genes are TRGV9 and TRGJP. V shed 1 base, J shed 7 bases, and the junction held 4 bases outside the gene matches. The CDR3 has 16 residues. Germline CDR1 reads GITISATS; CDR2 reads ISYDGTV (reference sequence). This CDR3 is CALWEVNELGKKIKVF. CDR3 nucleotide sequence: TGTGCCTTGTGGGAGGTTAACGAGTTGGGCAAAAAAATCAAGGTATTT.

No V gene was called, and the J gene is TRGJP. The CDR3 extends over 16 amino acids. This CDR3 reads CAFKRGSELGKKIKVF. CDR3 bases: TGTGCCTTTAAGCGGGGTTCTGAGTTGGGCAAAAAAATCAAGGTATTT.

This clone qualifies as large (0.1 to 1%). The V gene is TRGV9, the J gene TRGJP. Germline lookup yields CDR1 GITISATS and CDR2 ISYDGTV (reference sequence). The CDR3 runs to 16 residues. Trimming took 0 bases from V and 5 from J; bases not matched to a gene: 1. CDR3 sequence reads: CALWEVEELGKKIKVF. CDR3 coding DNA: TGTGCCTTGTGGGAGGTGGAAGAGTTGGGCAAAAAAATCAAGGTATTT.

By share, this clone ranks as large (0.1 to 1%). This chain links TRGV9 with TRGJP. The CDR3 is 16 amino acids. Losses at the gene ends were 0 bases for V and 8 bases for J; bases not matched to a gene: 4. Germline CDR1 is GITISATS and CDR2 is ISYDGTV (reference sequence). The CDR3: CALWEVSKLGKKIKVF. CDR3 bases: TGTGCCTTGTGGGAGGTGTCTAAGTTGGGCAAAAAAATCAAGGTATTT.

This clone was recorded a few times. A much larger clone lies one base from this, so it may be a read error. The J gene is TRGJP, the V gene TRGV9. CDR1 and CDR2 (germline): GITISATS, ISYDGTV (reference sequence). The CDR3 covers 17 residues. The CDR3 protein is CALWEVRTELGKKNKVF. In DNA, the CDR3 is TGTGCCTTGTGGGAGGTGAGAACGGAGTTGGGCAAAAAAAACAAGGTATTT.